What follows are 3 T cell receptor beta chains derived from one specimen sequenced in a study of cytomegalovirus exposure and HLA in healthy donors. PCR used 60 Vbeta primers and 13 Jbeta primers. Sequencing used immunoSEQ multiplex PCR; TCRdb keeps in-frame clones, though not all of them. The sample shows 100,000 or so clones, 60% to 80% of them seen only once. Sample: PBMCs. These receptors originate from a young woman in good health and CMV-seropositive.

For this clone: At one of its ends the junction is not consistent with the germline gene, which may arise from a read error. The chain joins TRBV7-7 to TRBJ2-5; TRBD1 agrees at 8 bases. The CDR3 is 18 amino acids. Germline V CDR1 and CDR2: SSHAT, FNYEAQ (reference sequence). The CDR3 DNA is TGTGCTAGCAGCTTACTGGTGACGGACAGGGTACTTTCTGGGACCCAGTACTTC. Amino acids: CASSLLVTDRVLSGTQYF.

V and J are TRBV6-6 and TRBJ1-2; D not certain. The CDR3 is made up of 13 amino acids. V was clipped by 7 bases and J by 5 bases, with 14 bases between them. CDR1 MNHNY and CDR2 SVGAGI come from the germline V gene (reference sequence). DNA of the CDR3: TGTGCCAGCACCCCCGGAGATCTTTATGGCTACACCTTC. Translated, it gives CASTPGDLYGYTF.

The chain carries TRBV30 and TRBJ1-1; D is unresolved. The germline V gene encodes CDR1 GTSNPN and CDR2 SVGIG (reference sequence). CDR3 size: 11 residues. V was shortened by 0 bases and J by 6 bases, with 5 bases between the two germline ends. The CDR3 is CAWSVISEAFF. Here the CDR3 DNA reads TGTGCCTGGAGTGTAATCTCTGAAGCTTTCTTT.